This TCR beta chain was captured in a study of CXCR3-negative and CXCR3-positive naive CD8 T cells (dated by TCRdb to about 2019). About the investigation overall: In total, roughly 140 million TRB reads were obtained, which works out to roughly 1.5 +/- 0.3 million reads per library. Data from 11 donors, pooled across two independent experiments, went into the diversity and physicochemical repertoire analyses. The TRBV-TRBJ cluster analysis covered naive subsets from about five donors and memory cells from 3 donors. Points the paper makes about the study in general: Both naive subsets had comparably high repertoire diversity, while memory CD8+ T cells had much lower repertoire diversity. Naive CXCR3-negative and CXCR3-positive cells from the same donor showed similar TRBV-TRBJ usage, whereas memory cells showed distinct patterns. TRB CDR3s from CXCR3-positive naive cells showed higher hydrophobicity (lower Kidera factor 4), lower energy, and higher strength and volume indices than CXCR3-negative naive cells. Because surface CD5, which is linked to self-reactivity in mice, was comparable between the naive subsets, TCR interaction strength was also inferred from the physicochemical properties of TRB CDR3s. Freshly isolated PBMCs were used for most assays because CXCR3 expression went down partially after cryopreservation.

For every CD8+ T cell subset, a few hundred thousand cells were flow-sorted straight into RLT lysis buffer, and each subset was sorted in triplicate. To exclude memory contaminants, naive CD8+ T cells were stringently defined as CD45RO-CCR7+CD27+CD95-. Peripheral blood mononuclear cells were isolated from buffy coats by standard density gradient centrifugation. Naive CXCR3-negative and CXCR3-positive CD8+ T cells were flow-sorted using a FACSAria III. Total RNA was extracted from sorted cells using an RNeasy Mini Kit. A note on this clonotype: The antigen it recognizes is unknown.

Sequencing used a NextSeq 550. The Human TCR Profiling Kit (MiLaboratory) was used to prepare UMI-labeled 5' RACE TRB cDNA libraries. cDNA synthesis used the entire amount of extracted RNA, and PCR amplification then used the entire amount of cDNA produced. Libraries were prepared in parallel using an identical number of PCR cycles. In the original analysis: With a minimum of two reads required per UMI, MIGEC and MiXCR pulled out about 50,000 +/- 10,000 unique UMI-labeled TRB cDNA molecules from each library. On average, each library contained approximately 40,000 +/- 10,000 functional in-frame TRB CDR3 nucleotide clonotypes without stop codons. Diversity metrics, including normalized Shannon-Wiener and Chao1, were computed in VDJtools after downsampling to 5000 UMI-labeled TRB molecules per sample. For the central five CDR3 residues, VDJtools calculated physicochemical properties weighted by clonotype size, namely interaction energy, strength, volume and Kidera factor 4. The reads went through TCRdb reprocessing, and each CDR3 protein sequence gets one entry with no DNA. Here the V and J calls rest on TCRdb's processing, not on the authors' analysis. The sample's table covers approximately 66,000 distinct CDR3 sequences. The ten largest clones take up approximately 1.5% of the sample.

The CDR3 spans 18 residues, from the cysteine through the phenylalanine. Nucleotide data are not available. CDR1 and CDR2, per the germline V gene (reference sequence), are MNHEY and SMNVEV. This chain joins TRBV27 to TRBJ2-6. What was sequenced was naive CXCR3- CD8+ T cells from blood. Per the publication, the cell subset or site label means: CD45RO-CCR7+CD27+CD95- naive CD8+ T cells lacking CXCR3 (TNR3-). This TCR came from a human donor in good health. Some clones in this sample may be carry-over from other donors' samples. The CDR3 region has the sequence CASMGRLSLSPGANVLTF.